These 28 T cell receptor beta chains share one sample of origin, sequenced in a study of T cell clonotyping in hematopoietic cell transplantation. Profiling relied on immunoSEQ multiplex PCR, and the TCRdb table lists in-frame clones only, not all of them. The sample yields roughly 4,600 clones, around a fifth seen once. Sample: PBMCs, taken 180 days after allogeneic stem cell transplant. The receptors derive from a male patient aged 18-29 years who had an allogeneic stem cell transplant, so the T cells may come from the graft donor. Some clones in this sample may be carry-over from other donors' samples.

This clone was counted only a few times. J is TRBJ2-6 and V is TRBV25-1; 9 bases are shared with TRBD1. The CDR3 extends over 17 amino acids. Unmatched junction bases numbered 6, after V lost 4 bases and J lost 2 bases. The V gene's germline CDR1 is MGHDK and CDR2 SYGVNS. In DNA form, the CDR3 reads TGTGCCAGCAGTGCCACAGGGGGCGTCCCTGGGGCCAACGTCCTGACTTTC. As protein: CASSATGGVPGANVLTF.

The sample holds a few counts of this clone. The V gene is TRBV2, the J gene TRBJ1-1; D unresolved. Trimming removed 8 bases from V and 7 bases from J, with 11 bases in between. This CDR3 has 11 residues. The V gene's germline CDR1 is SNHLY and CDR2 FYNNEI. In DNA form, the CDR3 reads TGTGCCAGCGCTTACGTGGGTGAAGCTTTCTTT. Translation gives CASAYVGEAFF.

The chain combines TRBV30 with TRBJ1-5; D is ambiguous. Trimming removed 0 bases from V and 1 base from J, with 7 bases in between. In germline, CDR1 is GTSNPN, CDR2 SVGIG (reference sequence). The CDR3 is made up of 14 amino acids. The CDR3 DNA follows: TGTGCCTGGAGTGTCGTTGTAAGCAATCAGCCCCAGCATTTT. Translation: CAWSVVVSNQPQHF.

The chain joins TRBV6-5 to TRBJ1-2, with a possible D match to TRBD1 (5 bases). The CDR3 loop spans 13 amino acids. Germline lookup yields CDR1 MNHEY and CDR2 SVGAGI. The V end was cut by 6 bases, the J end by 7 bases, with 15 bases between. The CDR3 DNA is TGTGCCAGCAGGACCGGGACTTCGGTTGGCTACACCTTC. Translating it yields CASRTGTSVGYTF.

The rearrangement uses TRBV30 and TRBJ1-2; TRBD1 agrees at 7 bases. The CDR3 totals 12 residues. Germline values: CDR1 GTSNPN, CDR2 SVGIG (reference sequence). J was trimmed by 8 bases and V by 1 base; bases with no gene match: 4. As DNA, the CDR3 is TGTGCCTGGAGTGGACAGGGAGGAGGCTACACCTTC. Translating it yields CAWSGQGGGYTF.

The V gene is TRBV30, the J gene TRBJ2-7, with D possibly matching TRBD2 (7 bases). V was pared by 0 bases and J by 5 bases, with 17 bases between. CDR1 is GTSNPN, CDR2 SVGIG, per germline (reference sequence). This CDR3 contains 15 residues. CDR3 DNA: TGTGCCTGGAGTGTACCGGGGGGCCGGATCGACGAGCAGTACTTC. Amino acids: CAWSVPGGRIDEQYF.

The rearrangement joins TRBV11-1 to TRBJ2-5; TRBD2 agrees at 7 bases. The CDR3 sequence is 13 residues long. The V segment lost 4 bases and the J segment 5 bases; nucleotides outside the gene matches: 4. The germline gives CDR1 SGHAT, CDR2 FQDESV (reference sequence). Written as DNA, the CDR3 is TGTGCCAGCAGCTCCGCGGGAGATGAGACCCAGTACTTC. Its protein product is CASSSAGDETQYF.

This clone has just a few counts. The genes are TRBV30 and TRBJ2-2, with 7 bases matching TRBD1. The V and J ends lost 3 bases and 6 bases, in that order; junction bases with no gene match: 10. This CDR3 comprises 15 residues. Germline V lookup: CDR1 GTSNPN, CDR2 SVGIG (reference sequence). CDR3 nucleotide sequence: TGTGCCTGGAGCCTTTACAGGGGCTGGCCCGGGGAGCTGTTTTTT. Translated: CAWSLYRGWPGELFF.

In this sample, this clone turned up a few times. The CDR3 protein is CASSISSYEQYF. In nucleotides, the CDR3 is TGTGCCAGCAGTATAAGCTCCTACGAGCAGTACTTC. V is TRBV28 and J is TRBJ2-7; no clear D gene. V was shortened by 5 bases and J by 0 bases, with 5 bases between the two germline ends. Germline loops: CDR1 MDHEN, CDR2 SYDVKM. This CDR3 has 12 amino acids.

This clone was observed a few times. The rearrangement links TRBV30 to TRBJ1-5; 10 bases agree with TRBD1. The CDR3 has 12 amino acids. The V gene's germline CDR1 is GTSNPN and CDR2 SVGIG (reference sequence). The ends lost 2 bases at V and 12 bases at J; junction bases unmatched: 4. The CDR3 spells CAWSTRTGGQHF. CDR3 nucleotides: TGTGCCTGGAGTACAAGGACAGGGGGCCAGCATTTT.

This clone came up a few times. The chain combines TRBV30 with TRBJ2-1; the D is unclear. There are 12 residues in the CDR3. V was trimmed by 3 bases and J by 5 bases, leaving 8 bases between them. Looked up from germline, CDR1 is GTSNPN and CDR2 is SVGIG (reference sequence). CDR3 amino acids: CAWRDMNNEQFF. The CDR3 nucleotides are TGTGCCTGGAGAGACATGAACAATGAGCAGTTCTTC. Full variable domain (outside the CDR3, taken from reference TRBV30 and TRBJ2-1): SQTIHQWPATLVQPVGSPLSLECTVEGTSNPNLYWYRQAAGRGLQLLFYSVGIGQISSEVPQNLSASRPQDRQFILSSKKLLLSDSGFYLCAWRDMNNEQFFGPGTRLTVL.

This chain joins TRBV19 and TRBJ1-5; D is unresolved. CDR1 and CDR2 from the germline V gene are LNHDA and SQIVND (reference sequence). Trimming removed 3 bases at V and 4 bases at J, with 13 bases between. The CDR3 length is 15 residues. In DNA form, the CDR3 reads TGTGCCAGTAGTATGGGAACTACCCTAAATCAGCCCCAGCATTTT. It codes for CASSMGTTLNQPQHF.

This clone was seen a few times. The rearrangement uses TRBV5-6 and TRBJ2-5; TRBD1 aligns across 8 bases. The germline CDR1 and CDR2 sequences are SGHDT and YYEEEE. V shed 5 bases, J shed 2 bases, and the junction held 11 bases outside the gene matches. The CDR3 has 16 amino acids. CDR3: CASRTGGQAKQETQYF. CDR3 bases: TGTGCCAGCAGAACAGGGGGACAGGCAAAGCAAGAGACCCAGTACTTC. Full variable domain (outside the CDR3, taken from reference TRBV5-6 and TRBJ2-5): DAGVTQSPTHLIKTRGQQVTLRCSPKSGHDTVSWYQQALGQGPQFIFQYYEEEERQRGNFPDRFSGHQFPNYSSELNVNALLLGDSALYLCASRTGGQAKQETQYFGPGTRLLVL.

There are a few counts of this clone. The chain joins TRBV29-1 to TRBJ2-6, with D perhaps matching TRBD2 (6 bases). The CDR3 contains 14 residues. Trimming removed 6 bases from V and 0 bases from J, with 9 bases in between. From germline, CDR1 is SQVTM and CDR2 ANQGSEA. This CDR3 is CSVGDSSGANVLTF. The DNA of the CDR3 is TGCAGCGTAGGGGACTCCTCTGGGGCCAACGTCCTGACTTTC.

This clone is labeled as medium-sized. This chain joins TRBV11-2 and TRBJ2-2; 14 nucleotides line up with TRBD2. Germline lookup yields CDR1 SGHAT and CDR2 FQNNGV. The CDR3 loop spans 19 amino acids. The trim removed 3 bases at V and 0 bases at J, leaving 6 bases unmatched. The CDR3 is CASSFPGLAGAPNTGELFF. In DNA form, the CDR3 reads TGTGCCAGCAGCTTCCCGGGACTAGCGGGGGCCCCGAACACCGGGGAGCTGTTTTTT.

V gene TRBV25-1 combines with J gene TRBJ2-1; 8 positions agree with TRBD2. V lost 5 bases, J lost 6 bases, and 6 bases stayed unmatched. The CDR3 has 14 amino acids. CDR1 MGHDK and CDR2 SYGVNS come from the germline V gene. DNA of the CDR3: TGTGCCAGCAGTTTTGCGGGGGGCACCAATGAGCAGTTCTTC. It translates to CASSFAGGTNEQFF.

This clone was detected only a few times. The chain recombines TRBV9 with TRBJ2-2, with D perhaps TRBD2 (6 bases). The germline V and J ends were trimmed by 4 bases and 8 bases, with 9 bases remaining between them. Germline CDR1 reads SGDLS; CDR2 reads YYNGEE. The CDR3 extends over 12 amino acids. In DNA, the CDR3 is TGTGCCAGCAGCCCGGGGGAGGGGGAGCTGTTTTTT. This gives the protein CASSPGEGELFF.

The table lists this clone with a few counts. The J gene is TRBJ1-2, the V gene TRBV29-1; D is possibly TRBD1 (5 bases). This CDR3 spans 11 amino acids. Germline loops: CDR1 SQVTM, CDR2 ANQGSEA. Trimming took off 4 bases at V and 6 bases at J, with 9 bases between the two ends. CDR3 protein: CSVVSGNGYTF. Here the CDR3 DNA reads TGCAGCGTTGTGTCAGGGAATGGCTACACCTTC.

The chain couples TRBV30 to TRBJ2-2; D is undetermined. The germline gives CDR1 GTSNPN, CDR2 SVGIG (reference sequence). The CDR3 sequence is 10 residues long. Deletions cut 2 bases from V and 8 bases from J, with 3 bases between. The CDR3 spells CAWSRGELFF. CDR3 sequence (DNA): TGTGCCTGGAGTAGGGGGGAGCTGTTTTTT.

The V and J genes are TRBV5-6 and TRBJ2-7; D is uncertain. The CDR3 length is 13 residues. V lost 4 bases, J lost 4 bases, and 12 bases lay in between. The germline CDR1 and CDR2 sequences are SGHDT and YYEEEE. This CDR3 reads CASSPGKRYEQYF. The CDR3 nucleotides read TGTGCCAGCAGCCCCGGCAAACGGTACGAGCAGTACTTC. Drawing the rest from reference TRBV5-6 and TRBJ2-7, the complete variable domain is DAGVTQSPTHLIKTRGQQVTLRCSPKSGHDTVSWYQQALGQGPQFIFQYYEEEERQRGNFPDRFSGHQFPNYSSELNVNALLLGDSALYLCASSPGKRYEQYFGPGTRLTVT.

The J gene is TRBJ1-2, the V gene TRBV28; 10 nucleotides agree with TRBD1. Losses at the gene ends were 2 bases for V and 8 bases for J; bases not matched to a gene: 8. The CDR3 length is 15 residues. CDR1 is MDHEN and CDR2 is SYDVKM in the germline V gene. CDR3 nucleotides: TGTGCCAGCAGTTTAGTTCCCCGGACAGGGGGAGGCTACACCTTC. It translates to CASSLVPRTGGGYTF.

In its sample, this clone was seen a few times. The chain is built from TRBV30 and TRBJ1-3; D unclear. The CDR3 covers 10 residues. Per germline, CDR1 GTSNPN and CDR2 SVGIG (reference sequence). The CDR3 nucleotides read TGTGTTCTACAGAGGGACACCATATATTTT. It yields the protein CVLQRDTIYF.

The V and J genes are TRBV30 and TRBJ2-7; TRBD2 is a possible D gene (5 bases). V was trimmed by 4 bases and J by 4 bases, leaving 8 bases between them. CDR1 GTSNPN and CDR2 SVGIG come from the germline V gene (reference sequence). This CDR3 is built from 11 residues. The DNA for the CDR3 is TGTGCCTGGACTAGCCGTTACGAGCAGTACTTC. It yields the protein CAWTSRYEQYF.

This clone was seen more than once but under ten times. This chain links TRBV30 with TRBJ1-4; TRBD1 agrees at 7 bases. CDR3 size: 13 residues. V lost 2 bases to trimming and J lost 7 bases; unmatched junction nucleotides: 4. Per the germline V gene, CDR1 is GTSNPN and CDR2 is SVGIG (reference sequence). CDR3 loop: CAWSRGRGEKLFF. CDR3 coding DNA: TGTGCCTGGAGTAGGGGGCGAGGTGAAAAACTGTTTTTT.

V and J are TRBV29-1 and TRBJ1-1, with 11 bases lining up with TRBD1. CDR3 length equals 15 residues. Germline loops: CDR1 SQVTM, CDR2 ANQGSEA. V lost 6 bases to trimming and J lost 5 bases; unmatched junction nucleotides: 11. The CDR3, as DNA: TGCAGCGTCGCGGGACAGGGGGGGGGATTGACTGAAGCTTTCTTT. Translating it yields CSVAGQGGGLTEAFF.

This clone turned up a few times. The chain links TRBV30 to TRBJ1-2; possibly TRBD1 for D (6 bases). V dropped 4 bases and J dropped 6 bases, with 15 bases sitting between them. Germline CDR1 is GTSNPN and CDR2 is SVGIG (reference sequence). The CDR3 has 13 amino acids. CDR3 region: CAWNYDRRDGYTF. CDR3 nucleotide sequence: TGTGCCTGGAACTACGACAGGCGGGATGGCTACACCTTC.

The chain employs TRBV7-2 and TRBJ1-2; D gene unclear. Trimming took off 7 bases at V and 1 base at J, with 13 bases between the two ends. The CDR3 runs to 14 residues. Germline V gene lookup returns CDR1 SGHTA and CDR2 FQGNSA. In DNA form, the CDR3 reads TGTGCCAGCATCTTCCCGGCCGGTAACTATGGCTACACCTTC. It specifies CASIFPAGNYGYTF.

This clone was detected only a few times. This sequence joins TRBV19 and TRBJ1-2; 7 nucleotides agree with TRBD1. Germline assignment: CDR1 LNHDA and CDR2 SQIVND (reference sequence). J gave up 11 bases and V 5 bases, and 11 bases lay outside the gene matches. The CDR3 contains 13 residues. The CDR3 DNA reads TGTGCCAGTAGTGTAGGGACAGACGGGATTTACACCTTC. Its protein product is CASSVGTDGIYTF.